This is a list of T cell receptor beta chains from one sample in a study of beta chain features in type 1 diabetes. Profiling relied on immunoSEQ multiplex PCR, and the TCRdb table lists in-frame clones only, not all of them. The sample contains over 200,000 clones, about 11% of which appear only once. Source material: naive CD4+ T cells from blood. Source of these receptors: a man aged 30-40 years with type 1 diabetes. Each CDR3 is given with its conserved first and last residue. A D gene is named only where the DNA matches it firmly. Size tells how often a clone was seen (once, few, many) or the class of an expanded clone, and some rows leave it out.

v_call	d_call	j_call	clone_size	cdr3_aa	cdr3_nt
TRBV2	.	TRBJ1-1	few	CASRGENTEAFF	TGTGCCAGCCGCGGGGAGAACACTGAAGCTTTCTTT
TRBV5-1	.	TRBJ2-1	.	CASSFDPNGGRGEQFF	TGCGCCAGCAGCTTTGACCCTAACGGGGGGCGAGGTGAGCAGTTCTTC
TRBV18	.	TRBJ2-6	.	CASSPLASGANVLTF	TGTGCCAGCTCACCGCTGGCCTCTGGGGCCAACGTCCTGACTTTC
TRBV12-5	.	TRBJ1-1	once	CASGLAWNTEAFF	TGTGCTAGTGGTTTGGCCTGGAACACTGAAGCTTTCTTT
TRBV7-2	.	TRBJ2-7	few	CASKEWSAGEQYF	TGTGCCAGCAAGGAGTGGTCGGCGGGGGAGCAGTACTTC
TRBV19	.	TRBJ2-7	.	CASSILLFPGSHEQYF	TGTGCCAGTAGTATTCTACTTTTTCCGGGGTCCCACGAGCAGTACTTC
TRBV18	.	TRBJ2-7	few	CASSPQETQYF	TGTGCCAGCTCACCACAGGAGACGCAGTACTTC
TRBV18	TRBD1	TRBJ1-1	.	CASSPNRGGTEAFF	TGTGCCAGCTCACCTAACAGGGGGGGCACTGAAGCTTTCTTT
TRBV19	TRBD1	TRBJ1-2	.	CARTGQASYGYTF	TGTGCCAGGACAGGACAGGCCTCGTATGGCTACACCTTC
TRBV30	.	TRBJ1-5	.	CAWSVAGINQPQHF	TGTGCCTGGAGTGTTGCCGGTATCAATCAGCCCCAGCATTTT
TRBV7-2	.	TRBJ1-1	few	CASSLIGALYTEAFF	TGTGCCAGCAGCTTAATTGGGGCTTTGTACACTGAAGCTTTCTTT
TRBV7-2	.	TRBJ2-7	few	CASSLPPLDEQYF	TGTGCCAGCAGCCTACCCCCCCTCGACGAGCAGTACTTC
TRBV7-2	.	TRBJ1-6	.	CASSSWANNSPLHF	TGTGCCAGCAGCTCTTGGGCCAATAATTCACCCCTCCACTTT
TRBV11-2	.	TRBJ2-7	few	CASSLLGAGSYEQYF	TGTGCCAGCAGCTTATTAGGAGCGGGCTCCTACGAGCAGTACTTC
TRBV30	.	TRBJ1-5	few	CAWSGRELQPQHF	TGTGCCTGGAGTGGGAGGGAACTTCAGCCCCAGCATTTT
TRBV5-6	.	TRBJ2-2	few	CASSLVGEPGAGELFF	TGTGCCAGCAGCTTGGTTGGCGAGCCCGGGGCCGGGGAGCTGTTTTTT
TRBV2	.	TRBJ1-1	.	CASGIQGREAFF	TGTGCCAGCGGAATCCAGGGCCGAGAAGCTTTCTTT
TRBV28	.	TRBJ1-5	.	CASSLDARLNHF	TGTGCCAGCAGTTTAGATGCCAGGCTGAACCATTTT
TRBV28	TRBD1	TRBJ1-2	.	CASSQGGQGARGYTF	TGTGCCAGCAGTCAAGGCGGACAGGGGGCGCGAGGCTACACCTTC
TRBV5-4	TRBD2	TRBJ2-1	few	CASSLPGGDYNEQFF	TGTGCCAGCAGCTTGCCCGGGGGGGACTACAATGAGCAGTTCTTC
TRBV7-2	.	TRBJ2-1	few	CASSFYLEWEQFF	TGTGCCAGCAGCTTTTACCTGGAGTGGGAGCAGTTCTTC
TRBV2	.	TRBJ2-5	few	CARRGGGETQYF	TGTGCCAGGCGTGGTGGCGGCGAGACCCAGTACTTC
TRBV7-9	.	TRBJ2-7	few	CASSLGQITYEQYF	TGTGCCAGCAGCTTAGGACAGATTACCTACGAGCAGTACTTC
TRBV5-6	.	TRBJ2-7	.	CASSAGTRGLHEQYF	TGTGCCAGCAGCGCGGGGACTAGGGGGCTACACGAGCAGTACTTC
TRBV11-2	TRBD2	TRBJ2-5	.	CASSLVAGRGETQYF	TGTGCCAGCAGCTTAGTCGCGGGGAGGGGAGAGACCCAGTACTTC
TRBV9	TRBD1	TRBJ2-3	.	CASSVRLGTGLTDTQYF	TGTGCCAGCAGCGTAAGGTTGGGGACAGGTCTAACAGATACGCAGTATTTT
TRBV5-1	.	TRBJ2-1	.	CASSYGVGPGEQFF	TGCGCCAGCAGCTACGGGGTAGGACCCGGGGAGCAGTTCTTC
TRBV4-3	TRBD1	TRBJ2-2	.	CASSTRGQGAGELFF	TGCGCCAGCAGCACGCGGGGACAGGGGGCCGGGGAGCTGTTTTTT
TRBV7-2	.	TRBJ1-6	few	CASSLGGYQLPLHF	TGTGCCAGCAGCTTAGGCGGTTATCAGTTACCCCTCCACTTT
TRBV29-1	TRBD1	TRBJ1-5	.	CSVEVTGQGNQPQHF	TGCAGCGTTGAAGTGACGGGACAGGGGAATCAGCCCCAGCATTTT
TRBV4-3	.	TRBJ1-1	.	CASSRGEGGGTEAFF	TGCGCCAGCAGCCGAGGGGAGGGTGGCGGTACTGAAGCTTTCTTT
TRBV7-3	TRBD1	TRBJ2-1	.	CASSPGGDEQFF	TGTGCCAGCAGCCCAGGGGGAGATGAGCAGTTCTTC
TRBV11-2	TRBD1	TRBJ2-5	few	CASGPRQGLSLRYF	TGTGCCAGCGGTCCGAGACAGGGGTTGTCTCTCCGGTACTTC
TRBV9	.	TRBJ2-3	.	CASSPYRGDTQYF	TGTGCCAGCAGCCCCTATCGGGGGGATACGCAGTATTTT
TRBV19	.	TRBJ2-4	few	CASGSLAKNIQYF	TGTGCCAGCGGGAGTTTAGCCAAAAACATTCAGTACTTC
TRBV2	.	TRBJ1-6	.	CASRRSETESPLHF	TGTGCCAGCAGGAGGAGTGAGACGGAATCACCCCTCCACTTT
TRBV5-1	.	TRBJ2-6	few	CASSSRTSGANVLTF	TGCGCCAGCAGCTCCAGGACTTCTGGGGCCAACGTCCTGACTTTC
TRBV29-1	TRBD1	TRBJ1-5	.	CSVRYRGSNQPQHF	TGCAGCGTTCGTTACAGGGGTAGCAATCAGCCCCAGCATTTT
TRBV15	TRBD1	TRBJ2-2	.	CATSFTQGAGELFF	TGTGCCACCAGCTTCACCCAGGGGGCCGGGGAGCTGTTTTTT
TRBV27	TRBD1	TRBJ1-1	few	CASSRDRGPEAFF	TGTGCCAGCAGTCGGGACAGGGGGCCGGAGGCTTTCTTT
TRBV5-1	.	TRBJ1-6	.	CASSLDSLNSPLHF	TGCGCCAGCAGCTTGGACAGCCTTAATTCACCCCTCCACTTT
TRBV4-1	.	TRBJ1-6	.	CASSQEDWSPLHF	TGCGCCAGCAGCCAGGAGGACTGGTCACCCCTCCACTTT
TRBV6-5	TRBD1	TRBJ1-2	.	CASGPTGIGGYTF	TGTGCCAGCGGACCGACAGGGATAGGGGGCTACACCTTC
TRBV7-3	TRBD1	TRBJ2-2	few	CASSFAGTGKRTGELFF	TGTGCCAGCAGCTTCGCCGGGACAGGCAAGCGCACCGGGGAGCTGTTTTTT
TRBV5-4	.	TRBJ2-5	.	CASSLDFQETQYF	TGTGCCAGCAGCTTGGACTTCCAAGAGACCCAGTACTTC
TRBV29-1	TRBD1	TRBJ2-5	.	CSVGQGAETQYF	TGCAGCGTCGGACAGGGGGCAGAGACCCAGTACTTC
TRBV4-3	.	TRBJ1-5	few	CASSQDLPRWSNQPQHF	TGCGCCAGCAGCCAAGATCTGCCGCGCTGGAGCAATCAGCCCCAGCATTTT
TRBV9	TRBD2	TRBJ2-3	.	CASSVEGGTDTQYF	TGTGCCAGCAGCGTAGAGGGAGGGACAGATACGCAGTATTTT
TRBV18	.	TRBJ2-2	few	CASSPPTGELFF	TGTGCCAGCTCACCACCAACAGGGGAGCTGTTTTTT
TRBV7-3	TRBD1	TRBJ1-2	.	CATGDRIYGYTF	TGTGCCACCGGGGACAGGATATATGGCTACACCTTC
TRBV28	TRBD1	TRBJ1-4	.	CASRDRGTNEKLFF	TGTGCCAGCAGGGACAGGGGGACTAATGAAAAACTGTTTTTT
TRBV5-1	.	TRBJ1-1	.	CASSLKGVRDEAFF	TGCGCCAGCAGCTTGAAGGGGGTGAGGGATGAAGCTTTCTTT
TRBV12-5	TRBD2	TRBJ2-3	.	CASGLVLAASTDTQYF	TGTGCTAGTGGTTTGGTACTAGCGGCAAGCACAGATACGCAGTATTTT
TRBV11-2	.	TRBJ2-3	.	CASSLVRGNTDTQYF	TGTGCCAGCAGCTTAGTGAGAGGGAACACAGATACGCAGTATTTT
TRBV6-6	.	TRBJ1-1	.	CASAGQGSMNTEAFF	TGTGCCAGCGCCGGTCAGGGTTCCATGAACACTGAAGCTTTCTTT
TRBV7-2	TRBD1	TRBJ1-3	.	CASRLRGQGSGNTIYF	TGTGCCAGCAGACTACGAGGACAGGGTAGTGGAAACACCATATATTTT
TRBV5-4	.	TRBJ2-5	.	CASSLVSEETQYF	TGTGCCAGCAGCTTGGTTTCGGAGGAGACCCAGTACTTC